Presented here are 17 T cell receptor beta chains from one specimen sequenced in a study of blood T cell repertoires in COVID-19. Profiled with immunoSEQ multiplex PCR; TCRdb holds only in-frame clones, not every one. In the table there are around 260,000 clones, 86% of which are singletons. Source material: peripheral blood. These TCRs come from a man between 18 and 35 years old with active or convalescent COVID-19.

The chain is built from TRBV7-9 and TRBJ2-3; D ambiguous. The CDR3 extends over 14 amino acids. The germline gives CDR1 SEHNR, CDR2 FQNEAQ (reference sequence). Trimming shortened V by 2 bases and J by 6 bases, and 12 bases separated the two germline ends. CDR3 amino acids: CASSLHGSADTQYF. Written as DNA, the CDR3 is TGTGCCAGCAGCTTACATGGAAGCGCCGATACGCAGTATTTT. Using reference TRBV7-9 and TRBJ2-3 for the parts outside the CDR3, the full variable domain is DTGVSQNPRHKITKRGQNVTFRCDPISEHNRLYWYRQTLGQGPEFLTYFQNEAQLEKSRLLSDRFSAERPKGSFSTLEIQRTEQGDSAMYLCASSLHGSADTQYFGPGTRLTVL.

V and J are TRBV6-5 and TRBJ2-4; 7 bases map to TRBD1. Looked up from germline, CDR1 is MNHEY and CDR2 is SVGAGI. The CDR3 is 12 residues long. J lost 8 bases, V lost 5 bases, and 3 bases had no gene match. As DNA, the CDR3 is TGTGCCAGCAGTCCCCAGGGGGACATTCAGTACTTC. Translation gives CASSPQGDIQYF.

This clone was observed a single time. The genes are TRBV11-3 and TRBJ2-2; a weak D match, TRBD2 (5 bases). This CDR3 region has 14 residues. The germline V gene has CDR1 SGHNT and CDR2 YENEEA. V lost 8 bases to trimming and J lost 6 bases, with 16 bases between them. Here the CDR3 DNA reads TGTGCCAGCTCCCCACCGGGGTTTCCCGGGGAGCTGTTTTTT. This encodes CASSPPGFPGELFF.

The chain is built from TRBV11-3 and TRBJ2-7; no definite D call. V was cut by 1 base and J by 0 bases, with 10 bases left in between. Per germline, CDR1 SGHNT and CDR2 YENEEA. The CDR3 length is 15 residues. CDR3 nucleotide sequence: TGTGCCAGCAGCTTAGGTCGCGGAAGCTCCTACGAGCAGTACTTC. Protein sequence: CASSLGRGSSYEQYF.

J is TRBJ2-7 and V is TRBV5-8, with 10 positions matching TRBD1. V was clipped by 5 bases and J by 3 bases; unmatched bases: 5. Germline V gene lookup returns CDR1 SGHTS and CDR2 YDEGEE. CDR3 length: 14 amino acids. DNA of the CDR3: TGTGCCAGCAGGGCGGGACAGGGGCACTACGAGCAGTACTTC. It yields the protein CASRAGQGHYEQYF.

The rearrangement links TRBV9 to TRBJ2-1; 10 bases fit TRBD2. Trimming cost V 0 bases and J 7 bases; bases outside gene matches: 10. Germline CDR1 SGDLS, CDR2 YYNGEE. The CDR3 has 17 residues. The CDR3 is CASSVDPSGGAKNEQFF. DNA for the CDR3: TGTGCCAGCAGCGTAGATCCCAGCGGGGGGGCAAAAAATGAGCAGTTCTTC.

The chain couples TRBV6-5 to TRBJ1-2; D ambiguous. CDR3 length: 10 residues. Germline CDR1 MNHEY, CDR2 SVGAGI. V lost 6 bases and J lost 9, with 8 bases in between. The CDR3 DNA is TGTGCCAGCAGATTAGAGAGCTACACCTTC. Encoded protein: CASRLESYTF.

In DNA form, the CDR3 reads TGTGCCAGCAGTTCAAGGGACATCGACGAGCAGTACTTC. Its translation: CASSSRDIDEQYF. V is TRBV6-5 and J is TRBJ2-7, with TRBD1 as a possible D gene (6 bases). Trimming stripped 4 bases from V and 5 bases from J, with 12 bases between. This CDR3 contains 13 residues. Germline values: CDR1 MNHEY, CDR2 SVGAGI.

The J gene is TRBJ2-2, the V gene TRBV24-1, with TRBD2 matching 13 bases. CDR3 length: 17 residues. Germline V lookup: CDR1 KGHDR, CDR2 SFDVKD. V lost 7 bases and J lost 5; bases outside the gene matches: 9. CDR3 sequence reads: CATSPQLAGGRTGELFF. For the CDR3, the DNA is TGTGCCACCAGCCCACAACTAGCGGGGGGGCGGACCGGGGAGCTGTTTTTT.

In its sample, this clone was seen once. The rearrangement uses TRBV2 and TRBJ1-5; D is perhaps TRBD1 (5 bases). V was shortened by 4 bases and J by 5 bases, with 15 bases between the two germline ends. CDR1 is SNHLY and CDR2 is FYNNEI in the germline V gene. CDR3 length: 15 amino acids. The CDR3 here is CASSGVGGSDQPQHF. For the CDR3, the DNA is TGTGCCAGCAGTGGCGTGGGGGGATCAGATCAGCCCCAGCATTTT.

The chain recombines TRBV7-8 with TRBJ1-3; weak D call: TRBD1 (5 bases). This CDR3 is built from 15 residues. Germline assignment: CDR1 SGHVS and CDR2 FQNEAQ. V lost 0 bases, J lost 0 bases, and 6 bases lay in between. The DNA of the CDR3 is TGTGCCAGCAGCTTAGCAGGGGTCTCTGGAAACACCATATATTTT. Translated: CASSLAGVSGNTIYF.

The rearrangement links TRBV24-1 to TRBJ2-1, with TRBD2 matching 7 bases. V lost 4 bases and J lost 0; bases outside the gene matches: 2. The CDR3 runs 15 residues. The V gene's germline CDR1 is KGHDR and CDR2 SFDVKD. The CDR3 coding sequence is TGTGCCACCAGTGAGAGCGGGGCCTCCTACAATGAGCAGTTCTTC. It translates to CATSESGASYNEQFF.

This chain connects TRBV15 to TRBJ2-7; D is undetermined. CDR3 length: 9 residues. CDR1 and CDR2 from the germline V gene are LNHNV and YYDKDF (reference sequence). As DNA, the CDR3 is TGTGTCTCCCCCTACGAGCAGTACTTC. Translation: CVSPYEQYF.

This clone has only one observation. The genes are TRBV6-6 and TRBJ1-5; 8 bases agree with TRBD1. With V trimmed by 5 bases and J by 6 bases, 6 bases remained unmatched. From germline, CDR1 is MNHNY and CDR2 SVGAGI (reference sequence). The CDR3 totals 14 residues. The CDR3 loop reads CASSLTGESQPQHF. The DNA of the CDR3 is TGTGCCAGCAGTCTGACAGGGGAGAGTCAGCCCCAGCATTTT.

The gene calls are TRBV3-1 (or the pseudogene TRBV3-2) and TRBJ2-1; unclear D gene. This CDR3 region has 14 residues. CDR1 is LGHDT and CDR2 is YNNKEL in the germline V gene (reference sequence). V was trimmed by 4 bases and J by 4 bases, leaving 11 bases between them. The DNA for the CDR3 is TGTGCCAGCAGCCTTAGCCCGGGTTACAATGAGCAGTTCTTC. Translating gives CASSLSPGYNEQFF.

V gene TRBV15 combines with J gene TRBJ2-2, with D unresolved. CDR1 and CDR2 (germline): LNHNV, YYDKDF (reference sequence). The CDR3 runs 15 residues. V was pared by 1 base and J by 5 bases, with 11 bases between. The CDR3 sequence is CATSRVPPRTGELFF. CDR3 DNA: TGTGCCACCAGCAGAGTCCCCCCCAGAACCGGGGAGCTGTTTTTT. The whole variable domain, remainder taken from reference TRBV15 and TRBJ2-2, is DAMVIQNPRYQVTQFGKPVTLSCSQTLNHNVMYWYQQKSSQAPKLLFHYYDKDFNNEADTPDNFQSRRPNTSFCFLDIRSPGLGDTAMYLCATSRVPPRTGELFFGEGSRLTVL.

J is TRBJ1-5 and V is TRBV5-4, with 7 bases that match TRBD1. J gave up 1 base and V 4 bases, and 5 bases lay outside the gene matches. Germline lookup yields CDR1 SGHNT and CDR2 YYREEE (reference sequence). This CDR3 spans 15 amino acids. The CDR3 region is CASSISGGSNQPQHF. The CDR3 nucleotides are TGTGCCAGCAGCATTTCAGGGGGGAGCAATCAGCCCCAGCATTTT.